Detailed here is one T cell receptor beta chain. Its antigen is undetermined. CDR3 length: 17 amino acids. V was trimmed by 1 base and J by 0 bases, leaving 13 bases between them. Germline V lookup: CDR1 SGHDN, CDR2 FVKESK. The data stem from a study of response to subunit inactivated influenza vaccine. TCRdb analysed the RT-PCR reads with MiXCR anew, one entry per CDR3 protein. The sample lists 150,000 to 200,000 distinct CDR3 sequences, 9.5% to 15% seen once, with about 31% in the top ten. Overall study findings and caveats: Authors suggested seasonal influenza vaccinations each recruit few new T cells.

These records were also assigned to another study, of T cells expressing NK-cell markers. From that second work: What made the TCR beta cDNA was 5'RACE template switching with UMIs. Sorted CD3+CD56+NKG2C+, CD3+CD56+NKG2C- and CD3+CD56-NKG2C+ T-cell subsets were beta-chain profiled. The CD3+CD56-NKG2C+ fraction was also led by these clonotypes in a handful of donors.

The sequencing used CD8+ T cells sorted from PBMCs, collected less than 13 days after vaccination. The receptor's source is a man in his fifties who received an inactivated influenza vaccine. The rearrangement links TRBV14 to TRBJ2-1, with a possible D match to TRBD2 (6 bases). DNA for the CDR3: TGTGCCAGCAGCCAAGGGATCCTAGCGTTCTCCTACAATGAGCAGTTCTTC. Protein product: CASSQGILAFSYNEQFF.